This T cell receptor beta chain derives from a study of T cell responses to AZD1222 COVID-19 vaccine. Study conclusions and caveats: The CD4 TCRs associated with vaccination extended across spike and predominated at 160-218 and 743-854. Seropositivity was recorded at baseline in only 6 or 7 AZD1222 recipients. Donor demographics were predominantly white British with a female majority; clonal diversity may be underestimated. Repertoires were sampled only after the peak T cell response.

Concerning this clone: Its antigen remains unknown.

Germline CDR1 is LGHNA and CDR2 is YSLEER. Deletions cut 0 bases from V and 10 bases from J, with 12 bases between. The CDR3 runs to 13 residues. Profiled with immunoSEQ multiplex PCR; TCRdb holds only in-frame clones, not every one. The table lists around 120,000 clones, around 92% of them singletons. The sequencing used peripheral blood, collected on day 0 of AZD1222 vaccination. The chain joins TRBV4-3 to TRBJ1-2; D not resolved. The receptor was isolated from an adult in good health. CDR3 DNA sequence: TGCGCCAGCAGCCAAGAGGGGAGCGGGTACTACACCTTC. The encoded protein is CASSQEGSGYYTF.